This is a list of T cell receptor beta chains from one sample in a study of CD8 T cells in ankylosing spondylitis. Via MiXCR, TCRdb re-called the 5' RACE reads, giving one row per CDR3 protein. The table includes fewer than 500,000 distinct CDR3 sequences, 20% to 25% detected once. The sample consisted of blood, either unsorted or a sorted T cell fraction (not recorded which). The origin of the receptors is a male donor with ankylosing spondylitis. CDR3s include the opening cysteine and the closing phenylalanine or tryptophan.

J: TRBJ2-2; V: TRBV21-1; CDR3: CARGPSSGTGELFF
J: TRBJ2-7; V: TRBV7-9; CDR3: CASSRRSGLAGVYEQYF
J: TRBJ1-2; V: TRBV4-3; CDR3: CASSQDPTRAPSLGYGYTF
J: TRBJ2-2; V: TRBV4-2; CDR3: CASSQDWVGSNTGELFF
J: TRBJ2-1; V: TRBV7-9; CDR3: CASSLVGLLEEQFF
J: TRBJ1-1; V: TRBV20-1; CDR3: CSGTQDRGGEAFF
J: TRBJ2-5; V: TRBV5-1; CDR3: CASSLTTSGAAQETQYF
J: TRBJ2-5; V: TRBV5-1; CDR3: CASSLGLANQETQYF
J: TRBJ2-7; V: TRBV5-1; CDR3: CASSKERGRYEQYF
J: TRBJ1-2; V: TRBV2; CDR3: CASSRQGEYGYTF
J: TRBJ2-6; V: TRBV6-2/TRBV6-3; CDR3: CASSRTGANVLTF
J: TRBJ2-1; V: TRBV5-1; CDR3: CASSLFGLAGVIGNEQFF
J: TRBJ2-7; V: TRBV28; CDR3: CASSSGGTAYEQYF
J: TRBJ2-7; V: TRBV12-3/TRBV12-4; CDR3: CASSLGGRSTMRQYF
J: TRBJ2-3; V: TRBV11-2; CDR3: CASGRSGTSGSGADTQYF
J: TRBJ2-1; V: TRBV28; CDR3: CASNWASGRAANEQFF
J: TRBJ1-6; V: TRBV27; CDR3: CASSLLGQSYNSPLHF
J: TRBJ2-2; V: TRBV5-1; CDR3: CASAISLVNTGELFF
J: TRBJ2-7; V: TRBV10-3; CDR3: CAISERPGQGPYEQYF
J: TRBJ2-7; V: TRBV5-1; CDR3: CASSRLAGAAYEQYF
J: TRBJ2-3; V: TRBV12-3/TRBV12-4; CDR3: CASSLGGDGTQYF
J: TRBJ2-1; V: TRBV24-1; CDR3: CATSDATGATYNEQFF
J: TRBJ2-1; V: TRBV5-6; CDR3: CASSMGLSNEQFF
J: TRBJ2-1; V: TRBV5-1; CDR3: CASSLTSDPNNEQFF
J: TRBJ1-2; V: TRBV7-6; CDR3: CAVGTADKSYTF
J: TRBJ2-7; V: TRBV7-2; CDR3: CASSWGSVSVSYEQYF
J: TRBJ2-2; V: TRBV5-1; CDR3: CASSPDRGRDTGELFF